Below, 23 T cell receptor beta chains from the same sample are listed, as sequenced in a study of T cells in Graves' hyperthyroidism and ophthalmopathy. RNA transcripts gave rise to amplified TCR beta CDR3 regions. The HTBI set primed first-round TCR CDR3 RT-PCR. TCRdb independently ran MiXCR on the multiplex PCR reads; one entry per CDR3 protein. Here the sample spans about 600,000 distinct CDR3 sequences, about a sixth being singletons. Sequenced material: blood. These TCRs come from a woman aged 40-49 years with Graves' ophthalmopathy.

The chain links TRBV20-1 to TRBJ2-3; tentative D call: TRBD2 (5 bases). The CDR3 runs to 15 residues. Germline CDR1 DFQATT, CDR2 SNEGSKA (reference sequence). V was trimmed by 0 bases and J by 0 bases, leaving 10 bases between them. The chain's CDR3 is CSARDLRASTDTQYF. CDR3 DNA sequence: TGCAGTGCTAGAGATTTGAGGGCTAGCACAGATACGCAGTATTTT.

This clonotype has more than one count but fewer than ten. This chain connects TRBV6-5 to TRBJ2-2; weak D call: TRBD1 (6 bases). Per the germline V gene, CDR1 is MNHEY and CDR2 is SVGAGI. Trimming cost V 2 bases and J 1 base, with 8 bases left between them. There are 15 residues in the CDR3. The CDR3 nucleotides read TGTGCCAGCAGTTACCAGGGGCGGAACACCGGGGAGCTGTTTTTT. Its protein product is CASSYQGRNTGELFF.

This clonotype was detected only a few times. This chain links TRBV20-1 with TRBJ1-5, with D uncertain. In germline, CDR1 is DFQATT, CDR2 SNEGSKA (reference sequence). Trimming shortened V by 0 bases and J by 5 bases, and 11 bases separated the two germline ends. There are 14 residues in the CDR3. CDR3 in DNA: TGCAGTGCTAGAGATTTCACAAATCATCAGCCCCAGCATTTT. Its protein product is CSARDFTNHQPQHF.

This clonotype was seen a handful of times. This may arise from a read error, as a much more abundant clone is one base away. This chain joins TRBV18 and TRBJ1-1; D unresolved. There are 15 residues in the CDR3. The V gene's germline CDR1 is KGHSH and CDR2 LQKENI. This chain's CDR3 is CASSPPGHQDTKAFF. CDR3 nucleotides: TGTGCCAGCTCACCACCGGGCCACCAAGACACTAAAGCTTTCTTT.

Turning to this clonotype: This could be a read error, since a much larger clone is one nucleotide away. The chain combines TRBV2 with TRBJ2-2; 7 bases align to TRBD1. The CDR3 sequence is 13 residues long. Germline loops: CDR1 SNHLY, CDR2 FYNNEI. CDR3 protein: CASTHRGTRELFF. The CDR3 DNA reads as TGTGCCAGCACACACAGGGGCACCAGGGAGCTGTTTTTT.

This rearrangement joins TRBV24-1 to TRBJ2-1; perhaps D is TRBD1 or TRBD2 (5 bases each). The CDR3 covers 13 residues. Germline CDR1 KGHDR, CDR2 SFDVKD. V was cut by 3 bases and J by 10 bases, with 12 bases left in between. The CDR3 coding sequence is TGTGCCACCAGTGATGGGACGTCGGGCGAGCAGTTCTTC. Protein product: CATSDGTSGEQFF.

This clonotype was found many times. V gene TRBV2 combines with J gene TRBJ2-7; D gene uncertain. V lost 7 bases and J 0 bases, leaving 7 bases between the germline ends. Germline CDR1 SNHLY, CDR2 FYNNEI. This CDR3 has 12 residues. In DNA, the CDR3 is TGTGCCAGCACCCCAAGCTCCTACGAGCAGTACTTC. Translation: CASTPSSYEQYF.

This clonotype has ten or more counts. The gene calls are TRBV5-1 and TRBJ1-1; no definite D call. CDR1 and CDR2 (germline): SGHRS, YFSETQ. Trimming removed 4 bases at V and 0 bases at J, with 13 bases between. CDR3 length equals 15 residues. CDR3 DNA: TGCGCCAGCAGCCCCGACGGCAGCATGAACACTGAAGCTTTCTTT. It encodes CASSPDGSMNTEAFF.

This chain joins TRBV20-1 and TRBJ1-1, with D hard to call. Germline CDR1 reads DFQATT; CDR2 reads SNEGSKA (reference sequence). Between the trimmed V and J ends, which lost 2 bases and 4 bases, there was a span of 17 bases. This CDR3 is built from 15 residues. The CDR3 loop reads CSARPSPGGSTEAFF. CDR3 DNA: TGCAGTGCTAGACCAAGTCCCGGAGGGAGCACTGAAGCTTTCTTT.

This clonotype occurred a few times. The gene calls are TRBV27 and TRBJ2-3; 8 nucleotides align to TRBD2. Germline loops: CDR1 MNHEY, CDR2 SMNVEV (reference sequence). This CDR3 has 15 residues. Unmatched junction bases numbered 9, after V lost 8 bases and J lost 2 bases. The CDR3 is CASGLATIPTDTQYF. The DNA for the CDR3 is TGTGCCAGCGGACTAGCTACCATCCCCACAGATACGCAGTATTTT.

This clonotype has just a few counts. The V and J genes are TRBV20-1 and TRBJ2-1; a weak D match, TRBD2 (6 bases). From germline, CDR1 is DFQATT and CDR2 SNEGSKA (reference sequence). The V and J ends lost 6 bases and 10 bases respectively, with 19 bases between them. This CDR3 is built from 13 residues. The CDR3 DNA reads TGCAGTGCGTTAGGACTCCAGGCGGGAGAGCAGTTCTTC. Translating it yields CSALGLQAGEQFF.

This clonotype has at least ten counts. V usage is TRBV20-1 and J usage is TRBJ2-3; 14 bases match TRBD2. V shed 6 bases, J shed 5 bases, and the junction held 7 bases outside the gene matches. The CDR3 runs 15 residues. The germline CDR1 and CDR2 sequences are DFQATT and SNEGSKA (reference sequence). This CDR3 reads CSAEGLAGAGDTQYF. The CDR3 DNA follows: TGCAGTGCCGAGGGACTAGCGGGGGCCGGAGATACGCAGTATTTT.

This clonotype was detected ten times or more. CDR3 sequence (DNA): TGTGCCAGCAGCCTAGAGGGTTTAACAGATACGCAGTATTTT. Its protein is CASSLEGLTDTQYF. The rearrangement joins TRBV11-1 to TRBJ2-3; D might be TRBD2 (5 bases). Trimming left V 5 bases short and J 3 bases short, with 12 bases between. The CDR3 runs to 14 residues. Germline assignment: CDR1 SGHAT and CDR2 FQDESV (reference sequence).

This clonotype occurred a few times. The chain links TRBV11-2 to TRBJ1-5; D perhaps matches TRBD1 (6 bases). This CDR3 region has 15 residues. Deletions cut 0 bases from V and 13 bases from J, with 19 bases between. Germline CDR1 SGHAT, CDR2 FQNNGV. CDR3 sequence reads: CASSLDWGAHNTQHF. DNA for the CDR3: TGTGCCAGCAGCTTAGATTGGGGGGCCCATAATACGCAGCATTTT.

This clonotype came up a few times. The rearrangement links TRBV6-2 or TRBV6-3 to TRBJ1-4, with 9 nucleotides matching TRBD1. CDR3 size: 16 residues. Germline loops: CDR1 MNHEY, CDR2 SVGEGT. The V gene end was trimmed by 4 bases and the J gene end by 0 bases; junction bases not matched to a gene: 3. The CDR3 DNA follows: TGTGCCAGCAGTTGGGGACAGGGCGCAACTAATGAAAAACTGTTTTTT. The encoded protein is CASSWGQGATNEKLFF.

V gene TRBV5-1 combines with J gene TRBJ2-5; the match to TRBD2 covers 10 bases. Per germline, CDR1 SGHRS and CDR2 YFSETQ. V trimming: 3 bases; J trimming: 2 bases; junction bases outside the gene matches: 7. There are 16 residues in the CDR3. DNA of the CDR3: TGCGCCAGCAGCTCTGGACTAGCGGTCCTACAAGAGACCCAGTACTTC. Translating gives CASSSGLAVLQETQYF.

This clonotype was seen ten or more times. The genes are TRBV28 and TRBJ2-7, with 8 bases identical to TRBD2. The CDR3 spans 14 residues. CDR1 MDHEN and CDR2 SYDVKM come from the germline V gene. J lost 9 bases, V lost 6 bases, and 13 bases had no gene match. As DNA, the CDR3 is TGTGCCAGCAGAGTACTAGCGGCGGGCGGCTTGCAGTACTTC. Translating gives CASRVLAAGGLQYF.

The sample holds many counts of this clonotype. The chain links TRBV7-8 to TRBJ2-1, with 7 bases lining up with TRBD2. The CDR3 sequence is 14 residues long. Germline CDR1 is SGHVS and CDR2 is FQNEAQ. J gave up 3 bases and V 6 bases, and 5 bases lay outside the gene matches. This chain's CDR3 is CASSSRGVYNEQFF. CDR3 sequence (DNA): TGTGCCAGCAGTTCTCGGGGGGTCTACAATGAGCAGTTCTTC.

This clonotype appeared many times. The chain employs TRBV2 and TRBJ2-7; unclear D gene. Per the germline V gene, CDR1 is SNHLY and CDR2 is FYNNEI. Trimming took off 8 bases at V and 4 bases at J, with 6 bases between the two ends. The CDR3 is 10 amino acids. The CDR3 loop is CASASYEQYF. In nucleotides, the CDR3 is TGTGCCAGCGCCTCTTACGAGCAGTACTTC.

The chain employs TRBV7-9 and TRBJ1-2; D gene ambiguous. The CDR3 extends over 15 amino acids. V was pared by 1 base and J by 4 bases, with 13 bases between. Germline values: CDR1 SEHNR, CDR2 FQNEAQ (reference sequence). The CDR3 sequence is CASSLVAQGLYGYTF. The CDR3 nucleotides read TGTGCCAGCAGCTTAGTTGCCCAAGGCCTCTATGGCTACACCTTC.

In this sample, this clonotype turned up a few times. The chain joins TRBV2 to TRBJ2-1; D is ambiguous. Trimming took 8 bases from V and 1 from J, leaving 12 bases between them. Per the germline V gene, CDR1 is SNHLY and CDR2 is FYNNEI. CDR3 size: 14 residues. CDR3 amino acids: CASGSGPSYNEQFF. As DNA, the CDR3 is TGTGCCAGCGGATCCGGGCCTTCCTACAATGAGCAGTTCTTC.

A few counts support this clonotype. V is TRBV6-1 and J is TRBJ2-1; a weak D match, TRBD2 (7 bases). V dropped 6 bases and J dropped 8 bases, with 20 bases sitting between them. The CDR3 covers 15 residues. Germline V gives CDR1 MNHNS, CDR2 SASEGT. CDR3 DNA: TGTGCCAGCAGGACCCCCCAGCAGGGGAGGGATGAGCAGTTCTTC. Translated, it gives CASRTPQQGRDEQFF.

The chain has TRBV24-1 and TRBJ1-1, with 10 bases that match TRBD1. J lost 5 bases, V lost 5 bases, and 4 bases had no gene match. The CDR3 runs to 14 residues. Germline-derived CDR1 and CDR2 are KGHDR and SFDVKD. CDR3 coding DNA: TGTGCCACCAGTGCCGGGACAGGGGTGACTGAAGCTTTCTTT. Its protein product is CATSAGTGVTEAFF.